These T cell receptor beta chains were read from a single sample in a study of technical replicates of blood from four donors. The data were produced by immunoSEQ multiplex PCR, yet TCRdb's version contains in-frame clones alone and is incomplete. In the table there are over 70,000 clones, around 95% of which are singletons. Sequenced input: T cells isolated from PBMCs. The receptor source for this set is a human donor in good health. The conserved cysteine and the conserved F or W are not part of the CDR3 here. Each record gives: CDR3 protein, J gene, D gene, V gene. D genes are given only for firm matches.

CDR3: ASSRTSGWSNEQF
J: TRBJ2-1
D: TRBD2
V: TRBV7-2

CDR3: ASSFMGLAGQF
J: TRBJ2-1
D: TRBD2
V: TRBV6-5

CDR3: ARRGIILNTGELF
J: TRBJ2-2
D: -
V: TRBV2

CDR3: ASSPITGSVNEKLF
J: TRBJ1-4
D: -
V: TRBV28

CDR3: SVSAGVYNEQF
J: TRBJ2-1
D: TRBD2
V: TRBV29-1

CDR3: ASSLGPGKVLF
J: TRBJ2-2
D: -
V: TRBV5-6

CDR3: ASSVASGSYEQY
J: TRBJ2-7
D: TRBD2
V: TRBV9

CDR3: ASSLGIQAGADTQY
J: TRBJ2-3
D: TRBD2
V: TRBV28

CDR3: AILGQDERYGYT
J: TRBJ1-2
D: -
V: TRBV10-3

CDR3: ASSLKGQGGAQQPQH
J: TRBJ1-5
D: TRBD1
V: TRBV7-2

CDR3: ASSLVGGAYEQY
J: TRBJ2-7
D: TRBD2
V: TRBV28

CDR3: AWSATEQGTEQY
J: TRBJ2-7
D: TRBD1
V: TRBV30

CDR3: ASSQERGRDEQY
J: TRBJ2-7
D: TRBD2
V: TRBV4-1